This is a list of T cell receptor beta chains from one sample in a study of OX40 agonist ivuxolimab in advanced cancers. Clones were read by immunoSEQ multiplex PCR, and TCRdb kept only the in-frame ones, dropping some. The data contain about 94,000 clones, roughly 90% of them singletons. This specimen was CD4+ or CD8+ T cells sorted from blood, taken in a trial of the OX40 agonist ivuxolimab. These receptors were obtained from an adult with an advanced solid tumor such as melanoma, head and neck, liver or kidney cancer. Each CDR3 is given with its conserved first and last residue. The D gene is left open where the match is weak. Clone size is given for some rows only: seen once, a few or many times, or a class if the clone is expanded.

>TRBV19|-|12|TRBJ2-3|-
CASSIPPDTQYF
TGTGCCAGTAGTATCCCTCCAGATACGCAGTATTTT
>TRBV5-4|-|15|TRBJ2-7|TRBD1
CASSSRDRSSYEQYF
TGTGCCAGCAGCTCCCGGGACAGGAGCTCCTACGAGCAGTACTTC
>TRBV7-9|-|14|TRBJ2-1|-
CASSSGHNYNEQFF
TGTGCCAGCAGCTCGGGCCATAACTACAATGAGCAGTTCTTC
>TRBV10-1|-|15|TRBJ2-2|-
CASSETGSVAGELFF
TGCGCCAGCAGTGAGACAGGGTCGGTCGCCGGGGAGCTGTTTTTT
>TRBV4-2|-|15|TRBJ2-7|TRBD2
CASSQELAGGYEQYF
TGTGCCAGCAGCCAGGAACTAGCGGGAGGGTACGAGCAGTACTTC
>TRBV10-1|-|13|TRBJ2-2|-
CASSPDTTGELFF
TGCGCCAGCAGTCCGGACACCACCGGGGAGCTGTTTTTT
>TRBV27|once|13|TRBJ2-4|-
CASSSLGHNIQYF
TGTGCCAGCAGTTCCCTCGGACACAACATTCAGTACTTC
>TRBV27|-|17|TRBJ2-4|TRBD1
CASSLWPTGVAKNIQYF
TGTGCCAGCAGTTTATGGCCTACAGGGGTCGCCAAAAACATTCAGTACTTC
>TRBV6-1|-|13|TRBJ1-1|-
CATTREVNTEAFF
TGTGCTACGACGAGGGAGGTGAACACTGAAGCTTTCTTT
>TRBV27|once|17|TRBJ2-4|-
CASSLSQGTIAKNIQYF
TGTGCCAGCAGTTTATCCCAAGGCACTATAGCCAAAAACATTCAGTACTTC
>TRBV13|-|15|TRBJ2-5|TRBD2
CASSKGRGGLETQYF
TGTGCCAGCAGCAAAGGGCGGGGGGGCTTGGAGACCCAGTACTTC
>TRBV19|once|12|TRBJ2-7|-
CASSIGGTEQYF
TGTGCCAGTAGTATCGGCGGGACCGAGCAGTACTTC
>TRBV5-1|-|18|TRBJ1-1|TRBD1
CASSTPDRGRTTNTEAFF
TGCGCCAGCAGCACCCCGGACAGGGGGAGGACCACCAACACTGAAGCTTTCTTT
>TRBV29-1|-|15|TRBJ2-7|TRBD1
CSVEVETGMHYEQYF
TGCAGCGTTGAAGTTGAGACAGGGATGCACTACGAGCAGTACTTC
>TRBV27|-|15|TRBJ1-2|TRBD1
CASHSTGGFNYGYTF
TGTGCCAGCCATTCAACAGGGGGATTTAACTATGGCTACACCTTC
>TRBV25-1|-|14|TRBJ2-3|-
CASSEYEGGDTQYF
TGTGCCAGCAGTGAATACGAGGGTGGGGATACGCAGTATTTT
>TRBV6-1|-|16|TRBJ2-3|TRBD2
CASSGSGGGSTDTQYF
TGTGCCAGCAGTGGATCCGGGGGGGGTTCCACAGATACGCAGTATTTT
>TRBV29-1|-|12|TRBJ2-1|-
CSVFLLWDEQFF
TGCAGCGTTTTCCTCTTGTGGGATGAGCAGTTCTTC
>TRBV5-1|-|15|TRBJ2-3|TRBD2
CASSLTSQGTDTQYF
TGCGCCAGCAGCCTGACTAGCCAGGGCACAGATACGCAGTATTTT
>TRBV14|-|15|TRBJ2-1|TRBD2
CASSQDNSGYNEQFF
TGTGCCAGCAGCCAAGATAATAGCGGGTACAATGAGCAGTTCTTC
>TRBV5-6|-|14|TRBJ1-1|TRBD1
CASSLGGGGAEAFF
TGTGCCAGCAGCTTGGGAGGGGGCGGCGCGGAAGCTTTCTTT
>TRBV15|-|16|TRBJ2-3|TRBD1
CATSSTRDRHTDTQYF
TGTGCCACCAGCAGTACCCGGGACAGACACACAGATACGCAGTATTTT
>TRBV2|-|16|TRBJ1-6|-
CASSERGPAKRAPLHF
TGTGCCAGCAGTGAGCGGGGGCCGGCAAAACGGGCACCCCTCCACTTT
>TRBV27|-|12|TRBJ2-5|-
CASLGSRGTQYF
TGTGCCAGCTTAGGGAGCAGAGGGACCCAGTACTTC
>TRBV5-1|once|14|TRBJ1-4|-
CASSLATWNEKLFF
TGCGCCAGCAGCTTGGCCACGTGGAATGAAAAACTGTTTTTT
>TRBV6-1|-|14|TRBJ1-5|-
CASSELGPNQPQHF
TGTGCCAGCAGTGAACTGGGGCCTAATCAGCCCCAGCATTTT
>TRBV5-1|-|13|TRBJ1-1|-
CASEGEVGTEAFF
TGCGCCAGCGAGGGGGAAGTTGGCACTGAAGCTTTCTTT
>TRBV7-9|-|16|TRBJ1-6|-
CASSYPKAGGIGPLHF
TGTGCCAGCAGCTATCCGAAGGCCGGGGGCATCGGACCCCTCCACTTT
>TRBV14|-|12|TRBJ2-7|-
CASSYKPSEQYF
TGTGCCAGCAGCTACAAGCCTTCCGAGCAGTACTTC
>TRBV6-1|-|15|TRBJ1-2|-
CASSPHSDGHYGYTF
TGTGCCAGCAGTCCTCATTCTGACGGTCACTATGGCTACACCTTC
>TRBV2|-|18|TRBJ2-2|TRBD2
CASSENEERGGYTGELFF
TGTGCCAGCAGTGAAAACGAGGAGCGGGGGGGATACACCGGGGAGCTGTTTTTT
>TRBV7-9|-|18|TRBJ1-2|-
CASSPERLGWQGIYGYTF
TGTGCCAGCAGCCCGGAGCGGTTAGGATGGCAGGGCATCTATGGCTACACCTTC
>TRBV7-9|-|13|TRBJ2-1|TRBD2
CASSLGGGNEQFF
TGTGCCAGCAGCTTAGGCGGGGGGAATGAGCAGTTCTTC
>TRBV5-4|-|13|TRBJ2-1|TRBD2
CASNLAGYNEQFF
TGTGCCAGCAACCTAGCGGGCTACAATGAGCAGTTCTTC
>TRBV6-6|-|15|TRBJ2-5|-
CASIPDRDYQETQYF
TGTGCCAGCATTCCCGACAGGGACTACCAAGAGACCCAGTACTTC
>TRBV6-6|-|14|TRBJ2-7|-
CASSYVGGAYEQYF
TGTGCCAGCAGTTACGTCGGGGGAGCCTACGAGCAGTACTTC
>TRBV2|-|13|TRBJ2-7|-
CASSGSQAYEQYF
TGTGCCAGCAGTGGGAGCCAAGCCTACGAGCAGTACTTC
>TRBV27|-|15|TRBJ2-7|TRBD2
CASSPGLAGSYEQYF
TGTGCCAGCAGTCCTGGACTAGCGGGCTCCTACGAGCAGTACTTC
>TRBV5-4|once|20|TRBJ2-7|TRBD2
CASSLAWPDGNLADTYEQYF
TGTGCCAGCAGCTTGGCCTGGCCCGATGGAAATCTAGCGGATACCTACGAGCAGTACTTC
>TRBV27|few|15|TRBJ1-1|TRBD1
CASSPSTGRSTEAFF
TGTGCCAGCAGTCCGTCGACAGGGAGAAGCACTGAAGCTTTCTTT
>TRBV20-1|-|11|TRBJ1-2|-
CSASSNYGYTF
TGCAGTGCATCTTCTAACTATGGCTACACCTTC
>TRBV11-2|-|19|TRBJ2-1|TRBD1
CASSLATPWDRGRRNEQFF
TGTGCCAGCAGCTTAGCAACACCCTGGGACAGGGGGCGCAGGAATGAGCAGTTCTTC
>TRBV7-8|-|13|TRBJ1-5|-
CASSSGVNQPQHF
TGTGCCAGCAGCTCGGGGGTCAATCAGCCCCAGCATTTT
>TRBV2|-|17|TRBJ2-7|-
CASSLPLRRDLGYEQYF
TGTGCCAGCAGTCTACCACTTAGGAGGGACCTAGGCTACGAGCAGTACTTC
>TRBV5-5|-|14|TRBJ2-7|TRBD1
CASSLTGDFYEQYF
TGTGCCAGCAGCTTGACAGGGGATTTCTACGAGCAGTACTTC
>TRBV19|-|18|TRBJ2-2|-
CASSHRGRGRPGAGELFF
TGTGCCAGTAGCCATCGGGGGAGGGGGCGACCAGGGGCCGGGGAGCTGTTTTTT
>TRBV27|-|11|TRBJ1-2|-
CASSLGGLYTF
TGTGCCAGCAGTTTGGGGGGGCTATACACCTTC
>TRBV25-1|few|13|TRBJ1-5|-
CASKGGLGQPQHF
TGTGCCAGCAAGGGGGGGCTGGGTCAGCCCCAGCATTTT
>TRBV5-6|-|13|TRBJ1-2|-
CASSLEGRYGYTF
TGTGCCAGCAGCTTGGAGGGGCGGTATGGCTACACCTTC
>TRBV7-6|-|15|TRBJ2-5|-
CASSLVGAPGRPQYF
TGTGCCAGCAGCTTAGTCGGAGCCCCGGGGAGACCCCAGTACTTC
>TRBV6-5|-|14|TRBJ1-2|-
CASSYSGQNYGYTF
TGTGCCAGCAGTTACTCGGGGCAGAACTATGGCTACACCTTC
>TRBV5-5|-|15|TRBJ2-3|TRBD2
CASSLIAGGLDTQYF
TGTGCCAGCAGCTTGATAGCGGGAGGCCTAGATACGCAGTATTTT
>TRBV9|-|14|TRBJ1-2|-
CASSVGGGHYGYTF
TGTGCCAGCAGCGTAGGAGGGGGGCACTATGGCTACACCTTC
>TRBV5-4|-|15|TRBJ2-7|TRBD1
CASSYGTASSYEQYF
TGTGCCAGCAGCTATGGGACAGCCAGCTCCTACGAGCAGTACTTC